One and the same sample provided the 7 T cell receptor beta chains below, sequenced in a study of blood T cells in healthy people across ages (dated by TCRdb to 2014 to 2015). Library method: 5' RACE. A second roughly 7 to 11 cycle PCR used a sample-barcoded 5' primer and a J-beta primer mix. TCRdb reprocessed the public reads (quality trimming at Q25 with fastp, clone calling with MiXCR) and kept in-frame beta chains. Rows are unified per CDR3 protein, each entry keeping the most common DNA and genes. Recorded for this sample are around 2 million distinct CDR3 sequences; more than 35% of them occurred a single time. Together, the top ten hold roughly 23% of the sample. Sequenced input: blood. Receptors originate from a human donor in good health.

The CDR3 region is CASSPEAYGRYTF. The CDR3 DNA follows: TGTGCCAGCAGCCCCGAGGCTTACGGTAGATACACCTTC. The chain couples TRBV12-3 or TRBV12-4 to TRBJ1-2; no clear D gene. V was pared by 6 bases and J by 11 bases, with 19 bases between. The CDR3 is 13 residues long.

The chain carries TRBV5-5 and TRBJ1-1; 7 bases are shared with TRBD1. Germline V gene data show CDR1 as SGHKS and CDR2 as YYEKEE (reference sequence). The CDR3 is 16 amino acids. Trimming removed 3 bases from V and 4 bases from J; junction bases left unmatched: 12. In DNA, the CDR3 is TGTGCCAGCAGCTATGGACAAAGGACAGGAGGCACTGAAGCTTTCTTT. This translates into CASSYGQRTGGTEAFF.

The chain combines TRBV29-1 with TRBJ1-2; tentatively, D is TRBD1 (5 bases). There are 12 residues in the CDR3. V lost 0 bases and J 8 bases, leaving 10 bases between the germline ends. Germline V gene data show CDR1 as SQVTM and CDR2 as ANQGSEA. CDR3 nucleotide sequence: TGCAGCGTTGAAGATTGGAGGGGAGGCTACACCTTC. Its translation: CSVEDWRGGYTF.

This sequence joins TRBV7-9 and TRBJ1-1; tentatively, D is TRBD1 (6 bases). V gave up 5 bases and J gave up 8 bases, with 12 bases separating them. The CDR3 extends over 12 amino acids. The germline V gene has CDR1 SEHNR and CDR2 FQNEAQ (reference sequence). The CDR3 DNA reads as TGTGCCAGCAGCCAGCCAACAGGGGAAGCTTTCTTT. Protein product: CASSQPTGEAFF.

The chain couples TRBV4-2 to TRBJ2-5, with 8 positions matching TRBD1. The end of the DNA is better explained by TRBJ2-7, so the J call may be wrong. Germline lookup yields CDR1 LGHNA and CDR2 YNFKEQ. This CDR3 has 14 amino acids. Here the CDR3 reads CASSQGGTGGEQYF. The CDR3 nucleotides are TGTGCCAGCAGCCAGGGGGGAACAGGGGGCGAGCAGTACTTC.

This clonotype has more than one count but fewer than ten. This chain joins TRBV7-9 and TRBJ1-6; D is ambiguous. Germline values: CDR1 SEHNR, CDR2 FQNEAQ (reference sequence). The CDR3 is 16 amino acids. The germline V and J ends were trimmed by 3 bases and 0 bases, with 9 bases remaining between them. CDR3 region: CASSFTLSSYNSPLHF. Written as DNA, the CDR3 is TGTGCCAGCAGCTTTACTCTAAGCTCCTATAATTCACCCCTCCACTTT.

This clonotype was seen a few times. The CDR3 reads CASSDGEFYNEQFF. In DNA form, the CDR3 reads TGTGCCAGCAGCGACGGGGAATTTTACAATGAGCAGTTCTTC. The J gene is TRBJ2-1, the V gene TRBV7-2; a weak D match, TRBD2 (5 bases). This CDR3 has 14 amino acids. V gave up 5 bases and J gave up 4 bases, with 12 bases separating them. CDR1 and CDR2 (germline): SGHTA, FQGNSA.